Shown below are 8 T cell receptor beta chains from a single sample sequenced in a study of T cell responses to AZD1222 COVID-19 vaccine. Libraries were prepared by immunoSEQ multiplex PCR; TCRdb keeps only in-frame clonotypes and omits some of them. The repertoire consists of 150,000 to 180,000 clones, with roughly nine tenths occurring once and the leading ten covering 5.5% to 6%. This specimen consisted of peripheral blood, obtained on day 0 of MenACWY control vaccination. These receptors all stem from an adult in good health.

The chain joins TRBV5-1 to TRBJ2-3; D is undetermined. Germline V CDR1 and CDR2: SGHRS, YFSETQ. The CDR3 is 14 residues long. Trimming removed 0 bases at V and 2 bases at J, with 7 bases between. The CDR3 protein is CASSLGQLTDTQYF. CDR3 nucleotides: TGCGCCAGCAGCTTGGGGCAGCTCACAGATACGCAGTATTTT.

The rearrangement joins TRBV29-1 to TRBJ2-3; the match to TRBD2 covers 7 bases. Trimming at V came to 3 bases and at J to 2 bases, leaving 5 bases not matched to a gene. This CDR3 spans 14 amino acids. Germline values: CDR1 SQVTM, CDR2 ANQGSEA. CDR3 DNA: TGCAGCGTTGACTGGGGGGGGAACACAGATACGCAGTATTTT. This translates into CSVDWGGNTDTQYF.

The CDR3 reads CASSVRTANEKLFF. Written as DNA, the CDR3 is TGTGCCAGTAGTGTTCGTACAGCTAATGAAAAACTGTTTTTT. This rearrangement joins TRBV19 to TRBJ1-4; no clear D gene. This CDR3 is 14 amino acids long. The germline gives CDR1 LNHDA, CDR2 SQIVND (reference sequence). V lost 5 bases and J 3 bases, leaving 10 bases between the germline ends.

In this sample, this clone turned up once. The chain is built from TRBV19 and TRBJ1-3; D remains unclear. Germline CDR1 reads LNHDA; CDR2 reads SQIVND (reference sequence). The length of the CDR3 is 16 residues. V lost 7 bases and J lost 4, with 20 bases in between. The CDR3 loop reads CASNNEVDWLGNTIYF. Written as DNA, the CDR3 is TGTGCCAGTAATAATGAGGTGGACTGGCTCGGAAACACCATATATTTT.

This rearrangement joins TRBV6-4 to TRBJ2-2, with D tentatively TRBD1 or TRBD2 (5 bases each). CDR3 size: 16 residues. The V and J ends lost 6 bases and 4 bases respectively, with 18 bases between them. Germline V gene sequence: CDR1 MRHNA, CDR2 SNTAGT. In nucleotides, the CDR3 is TGTGCCAGCAGACCAAGCAGGGAGTCGACCACCGGGGAGCTGTTTTTT. Its protein product is CASRPSRESTTGELFF.

This chain uses TRBV24-1 with TRBJ2-7, with D perhaps TRBD2 (6 bases). V lost 4 bases and J lost 10, with 16 bases in between. This CDR3 has 13 amino acids. Germline V lookup: CDR1 KGHDR, CDR2 SFDVKD. The chain's CDR3 is CATSDPPGTRQYF. The CDR3 coding sequence is TGTGCCACCAGTGACCCCCCCGGGACTCGTCAGTACTTC.

The V call is TRBV2, the J call TRBJ1-2; D unresolved. CDR3 length: 13 amino acids. Trimming stripped 3 bases from V and 6 bases from J, with 11 bases between. The germline CDR1 and CDR2 sequences are SNHLY and FYNNEI. This CDR3 is CASSDRPSDGYTF. CDR3 DNA: TGTGCCAGCAGTGACCGACCCTCCGATGGCTACACCTTC.

V usage is TRBV6-5 and J usage is TRBJ1-1, with D hard to call. This CDR3 is built from 13 residues. The V gene's germline CDR1 is MNHEY and CDR2 SVGAGI. Trimming shortened V by 6 bases and J by 0 bases, and 8 bases separated the two germline ends. The CDR3 here is CASSNTLNTEAFF. As DNA, the CDR3 is TGTGCCAGCAGCAATACTCTGAACACTGAAGCTTTCTTT.